These T cell receptor beta chains were read from a single sample in a study of shared clonotypes between healthy human individuals. Profiling relied on immunoSEQ multiplex PCR, and the TCRdb table lists in-frame clones only, not all of them. Of around 510,000 clones in the sample, 90% to 97% were seen once. The sample comprised naive CD4+ T cells sorted from blood. The receptors here all came from a woman in her twenties or thirties in good health. Each CDR3 is given with its conserved first and last residue. D genes are given only for firm matches. Clone size is not always given. Where it is, it says once, few, many or a class for expanded clones.

CDR3 length: 14; D gene: NA; J gene: TRBJ2-6; clone size: NA; V gene: TRBV28; CDR3 DNA: TGTGCCAGCGGTGTAAGTTCTGGGGCCAACGTCCTGACTTTC; CDR3 protein: CASGVSSGANVLTF
CDR3 length: 16; D gene: NA; J gene: TRBJ1-4; clone size: NA; V gene: TRBV11-2; CDR3 DNA: TGTGCCAGCAGCTTAGCGAAGGCACCAAGGCTTGAAAAACTGTTTTTT; CDR3 protein: CASSLAKAPRLEKLFF
CDR3 length: 16; D gene: TRBD2; J gene: TRBJ2-7; clone size: NA; V gene: TRBV7-9; CDR3 DNA: TGTGCCAGCAGCTCCCCCGGGGGGTACGGGATATACGAGCAGTACTTC; CDR3 protein: CASSSPGGYGIYEQYF
CDR3 length: 15; D gene: TRBD1; J gene: TRBJ2-5; clone size: NA; V gene: TRBV10-3; CDR3 DNA: TGTGCCATCAGTGAGTCGAAACAGGGGCGCGGGACCCAGTACTTC; CDR3 protein: CAISESKQGRGTQYF
CDR3 length: 16; D gene: NA; J gene: TRBJ2-1; clone size: NA; V gene: TRBV6-5; CDR3 DNA: TGTGCCAGCAGTTTCCACCGGGACGAAGCCTACAATGAGCAGTTCTTC; CDR3 protein: CASSFHRDEAYNEQFF
CDR3 length: 14; D gene: NA; J gene: TRBJ1-1; clone size: NA; V gene: TRBV28; CDR3 DNA: TGTGCCAGCAGTTTGGTCAGGTTGAACACTGAAGCTTTCTTT; CDR3 protein: CASSLVRLNTEAFF
CDR3 length: 15; D gene: TRBD1; J gene: TRBJ2-5; clone size: NA; V gene: TRBV2; CDR3 DNA: TGTGCCAGCAGTGTTAGAGGACAGGGGGTGAGGACCCAGTACTTC; CDR3 protein: CASSVRGQGVRTQYF
CDR3 length: 15; D gene: TRBD2; J gene: TRBJ2-7; clone size: NA; V gene: TRBV10-3; CDR3 DNA: TGTGCCATCAGTGAGGTAGCTAGCGGGAAATACGAGCAGTACTTC; CDR3 protein: CAISEVASGKYEQYF
CDR3 length: 15; D gene: NA; J gene: TRBJ1-1; clone size: once; V gene: TRBV6-5; CDR3 DNA: TGTGCCAGCAGTTCCAAGGGTGGGGGCTACACTGAAGCTTTCTTT; CDR3 protein: CASSSKGGGYTEAFF
CDR3 length: 17; D gene: NA; J gene: TRBJ1-4; clone size: NA; V gene: TRBV28; CDR3 DNA: TGTGCCAGCAGTACCTCCACGTCGGATTCGACTAATGAAAAACTGTTTTTT; CDR3 protein: CASSTSTSDSTNEKLFF
CDR3 length: 14; D gene: NA; J gene: TRBJ1-5; clone size: once; V gene: TRBV6-5; CDR3 DNA: TGTGCCAGCAGTGCCGACAGGTTCTATCAGCCCCAGCATTTT; CDR3 protein: CASSADRFYQPQHF
CDR3 length: 13; D gene: TRBD2; J gene: TRBJ2-7; clone size: once; V gene: TRBV6-6; CDR3 DNA: TGTGCCAGCCGACTAGCGGGAGAACCAACGCAGTACTTC; CDR3 protein: CASRLAGEPTQYF
CDR3 length: 15; D gene: NA; J gene: TRBJ1-3; clone size: NA; V gene: TRBV5-1; CDR3 DNA: TGCGCCAGCAGCTCACAGGGTGGCTCTGGAAACACCATATATTTT; CDR3 protein: CASSSQGGSGNTIYF
CDR3 length: 14; D gene: TRBD1; J gene: TRBJ2-1; clone size: once; V gene: TRBV19; CDR3 DNA: TGTGCCAGTAGGGACAGGTTATCCTACAATGAGCAGTTCTTC; CDR3 protein: CASRDRLSYNEQFF
CDR3 length: 12; D gene: NA; J gene: TRBJ1-2; clone size: NA; V gene: TRBV2; CDR3 DNA: TGTGCCAGCAGTGAAGTAGGGGTAGGCTACACCTTC; CDR3 protein: CASSEVGVGYTF
CDR3 length: 14; D gene: TRBD2; J gene: TRBJ2-1; clone size: NA; V gene: TRBV29-1; CDR3 DNA: TGCAGCGTTGAAGAAGCGGGAGTCAGGGATGAGCAGTTCTTC; CDR3 protein: CSVEEAGVRDEQFF
CDR3 length: 14; D gene: NA; J gene: TRBJ2-1; clone size: NA; V gene: TRBV25-1; CDR3 DNA: TGTGCCACCAAGAGGCCGGGAGTGAGGAATGAGCAGTTCTTC; CDR3 protein: CATKRPGVRNEQFF
CDR3 length: 15; D gene: NA; J gene: TRBJ1-5; clone size: NA; V gene: TRBV5-8; CDR3 DNA: TGTGCCAGCAGACGACAGCCTCATAGCAATCAGCCCCAGCATTTT; CDR3 protein: CASRRQPHSNQPQHF
CDR3 length: 14; D gene: TRBD1; J gene: TRBJ1-5; clone size: few; V gene: TRBV9; CDR3 DNA: TGTGCCAGCTCACCGGGACAGGGTCGTCAGCCCCAGCATTTT; CDR3 protein: CASSPGQGRQPQHF
CDR3 length: 13; D gene: NA; J gene: TRBJ1-5; clone size: NA; V gene: TRBV28; CDR3 DNA: TGTGCCGCCGGGAGACAGAGCAATCAGCCCCAGCATTTT; CDR3 protein: CAAGRQSNQPQHF
CDR3 length: 15; D gene: TRBD2; J gene: TRBJ2-5; clone size: NA; V gene: TRBV10-3; CDR3 DNA: TGTGCCATCAGTGGCGGACTAGCGGTCCAAGAGACCCAGTACTTC; CDR3 protein: CAISGGLAVQETQYF
CDR3 length: 14; D gene: NA; J gene: TRBJ2-7; clone size: NA; V gene: TRBV11-2; CDR3 DNA: TGTGCCAGCGGATTGCTTTCGGACCTCGGCGAGCAGTACTTC; CDR3 protein: CASGLLSDLGEQYF
CDR3 length: 12; D gene: NA; J gene: TRBJ1-3; clone size: NA; V gene: TRBV6-5; CDR3 DNA: TGTGCCAGCAGCCCCAGGCCGGGCACCATATATTTT; CDR3 protein: CASSPRPGTIYF
CDR3 length: 17; D gene: NA; J gene: TRBJ2-7; clone size: NA; V gene: TRBV2; CDR3 DNA: TGTGCCAGCAGTGGAGTTGGGTTTCGGACAGGGAGGGACGAGCAGTACTTC; CDR3 protein: CASSGVGFRTGRDEQYF
CDR3 length: 15; D gene: TRBD1; J gene: TRBJ2-7; clone size: NA; V gene: TRBV19; CDR3 DNA: TGTGCCAGTAGTATACGAGGACAGGGGACCTACGAGCAGTACTTC; CDR3 protein: CASSIRGQGTYEQYF
CDR3 length: 15; D gene: TRBD2; J gene: TRBJ2-7; clone size: NA; V gene: TRBV28; CDR3 DNA: TGTGCCAGCAGTAGCGGGACTAGCGCAGCCTACGAGCAGTACTTC; CDR3 protein: CASSSGTSAAYEQYF
CDR3 length: 11; D gene: NA; J gene: TRBJ2-7; clone size: NA; V gene: TRBV28; CDR3 DNA: TGTGCGAGTGTAGGGGGTGAGGAGCAGTACTTC; CDR3 protein: CASVGGEEQYF
CDR3 length: 16; D gene: TRBD1; J gene: TRBJ1-2; clone size: NA; V gene: TRBV12-5; CDR3 DNA: TGTGCTAGTGGTTTGATCCCCGATAGGGGGCGGAATGGCTACACCTTC; CDR3 protein: CASGLIPDRGRNGYTF
CDR3 length: 14; D gene: NA; J gene: TRBJ2-5; clone size: once; V gene: TRBV19; CDR3 DNA: TGTGCCAGTAGTATTCCGGGAGTCCAAGAGACCCAGTACTTC; CDR3 protein: CASSIPGVQETQYF
CDR3 length: 13; D gene: TRBD2; J gene: TRBJ2-3; clone size: NA; V gene: TRBV29-1; CDR3 DNA: TGCAGCGTCGGGGGGGTCGGCACAGATACGCAGTATTTT; CDR3 protein: CSVGGVGTDTQYF
CDR3 length: 14; D gene: NA; J gene: TRBJ2-7; clone size: NA; V gene: TRBV6-1; CDR3 DNA: TGTGCCAGCACCCACCCACTTTACACAGCCGAGCAGTACTTC; CDR3 protein: CASTHPLYTAEQYF
CDR3 length: 15; D gene: TRBD1; J gene: TRBJ2-7; clone size: once; V gene: TRBV28; CDR3 DNA: TGTGCCAGCAGTCCCTCCGGGACAGGGTCGCTCGAGCAGTACTTC; CDR3 protein: CASSPSGTGSLEQYF
CDR3 length: 18; D gene: TRBD1; J gene: TRBJ2-6; clone size: NA; V gene: TRBV4-1; CDR3 DNA: TGCGCCAGCAGCCAAAGCTGGGGACAGGGGGCTGGGGCCAACGTCCTGACTTTC; CDR3 protein: CASSQSWGQGAGANVLTF
CDR3 length: 13; D gene: NA; J gene: TRBJ2-2; clone size: NA; V gene: TRBV28; CDR3 DNA: TGTGCCAGCGGGGTGTGGAACACCGGGGAGCTGTTTTTT; CDR3 protein: CASGVWNTGELFF
CDR3 length: 15; D gene: NA; J gene: TRBJ2-7; clone size: NA; V gene: TRBV14; CDR3 DNA: TGTGCCAGCAGCCGCGGGACTCAGACTTCCTACGAGCAGTACTTC; CDR3 protein: CASSRGTQTSYEQYF
CDR3 length: 16; D gene: TRBD1; J gene: TRBJ1-5; clone size: NA; V gene: TRBV7-8; CDR3 DNA: TGTGCCAGCAGCTTAGAGGGACAGGGGAACAATCAGCCCCAGCATTTT; CDR3 protein: CASSLEGQGNNQPQHF
CDR3 length: 16; D gene: TRBD2; J gene: TRBJ2-3; clone size: NA; V gene: TRBV5-1; CDR3 DNA: TGCGCCAGCAGCGGGGGACTAGCGGGCTCCACAGATACGCAGTATTTT; CDR3 protein: CASSGGLAGSTDTQYF
CDR3 length: 15; D gene: TRBD1; J gene: TRBJ2-3; clone size: NA; V gene: TRBV5-1; CDR3 DNA: TGCGCCAGCAGTACTGGGGGACAGAGCACAGATACGCAGTATTTT; CDR3 protein: CASSTGGQSTDTQYF
CDR3 length: 13; D gene: NA; J gene: TRBJ1-5; clone size: NA; V gene: TRBV7-6; CDR3 DNA: TGTGCCAGCAGCTTAGGGGGGGATCAGCCCCAGCATTTT; CDR3 protein: CASSLGGDQPQHF
CDR3 length: 14; D gene: NA; J gene: TRBJ2-7; clone size: NA; V gene: TRBV5-1; CDR3 DNA: TGCGCCAGCAGCTGGGGGGACCGTTCCTACGAGCAGTACTTC; CDR3 protein: CASSWGDRSYEQYF
CDR3 length: 14; D gene: NA; J gene: TRBJ2-7; clone size: few; V gene: TRBV30; CDR3 DNA: TGTGCCTGGAGCGTCCCGCAGGGAGTATACGAGCAGTACTTC; CDR3 protein: CAWSVPQGVYEQYF
CDR3 length: 15; D gene: TRBD1; J gene: TRBJ1-2; clone size: NA; V gene: TRBV9; CDR3 DNA: TGTGCCAGCAGCGTAGGGGACAGCGGTAACTATGGCTACACCTTC; CDR3 protein: CASSVGDSGNYGYTF